This T cell receptor (beta chain) emerged from a study of technical replicates of blood from a handful of donors. Produced via immunoSEQ multiplex PCR; TCRdb's table is partial and in-frame only. The table shows about 73,000 clones, with 93% occurring only once. After removal of 1 base from V and 3 bases from J, the junction contained 0 bases not matched to a gene. The CDR3 runs 15 residues. Germline values: CDR1 MNHNS, CDR2 SASEGT. The source of this sequence is a human donor in good health. The sample was T cells isolated from PBMCs. V gene TRBV6-1 combines with J gene TRBJ2-2; 9 bases map to TRBD2. The CDR3 is CASSEGTSDTGELFF. The DNA of the CDR3 is TGTGCCAGCAGTGAAGGGACTAGCGACACCGGGGAGCTGTTTTTT.